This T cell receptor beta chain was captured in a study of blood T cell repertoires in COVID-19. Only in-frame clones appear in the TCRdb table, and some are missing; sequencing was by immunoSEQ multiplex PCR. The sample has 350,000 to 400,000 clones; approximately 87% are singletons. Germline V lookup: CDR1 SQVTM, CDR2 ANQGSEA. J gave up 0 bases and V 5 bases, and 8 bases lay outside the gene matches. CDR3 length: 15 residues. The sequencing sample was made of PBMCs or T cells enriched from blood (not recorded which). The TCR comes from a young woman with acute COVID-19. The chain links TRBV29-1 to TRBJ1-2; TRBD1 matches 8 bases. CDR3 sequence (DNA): TGCAGCGTTAGCAGGGGGCGCGGAACTAACTATGGCTACACCTTC. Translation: CSVSRGRGTNYGYTF.